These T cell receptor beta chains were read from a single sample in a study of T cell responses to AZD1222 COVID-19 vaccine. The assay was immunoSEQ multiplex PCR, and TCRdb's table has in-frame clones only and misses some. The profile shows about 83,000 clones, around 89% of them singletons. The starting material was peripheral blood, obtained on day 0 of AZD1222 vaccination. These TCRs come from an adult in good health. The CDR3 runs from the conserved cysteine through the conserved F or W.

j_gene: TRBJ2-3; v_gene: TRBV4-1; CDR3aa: CASSQRTTDTQYF
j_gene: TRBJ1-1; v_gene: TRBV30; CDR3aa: CASTGEKAFF
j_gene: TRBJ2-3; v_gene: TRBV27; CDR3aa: CASSMRTSGSIDTQYF
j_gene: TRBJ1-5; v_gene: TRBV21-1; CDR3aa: CASRQGSRQVYQPQHF
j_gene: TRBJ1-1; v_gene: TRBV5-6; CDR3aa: CASSLGTSNTEAFF
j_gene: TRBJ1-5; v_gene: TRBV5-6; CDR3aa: CASSLRTGGGNQPQHF
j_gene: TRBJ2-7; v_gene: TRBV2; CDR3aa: CASWGEFHYEQYF
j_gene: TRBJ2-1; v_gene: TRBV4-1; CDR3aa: CASSQDRGLGMEPGGGRNEQFF
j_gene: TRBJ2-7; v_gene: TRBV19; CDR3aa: CASSGGNRGSYEQYF
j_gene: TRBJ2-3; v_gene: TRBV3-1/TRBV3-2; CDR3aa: CASSQDWQGSSTDTQYF
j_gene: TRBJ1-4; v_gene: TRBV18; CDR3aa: CASSPLQGKRGEKLFF
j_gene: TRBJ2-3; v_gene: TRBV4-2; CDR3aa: CASSQGGSGGRDTQYF
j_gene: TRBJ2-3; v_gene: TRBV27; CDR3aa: CASTMVGTATDTQYF
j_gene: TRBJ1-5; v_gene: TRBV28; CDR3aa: CASMVSNQPQHF
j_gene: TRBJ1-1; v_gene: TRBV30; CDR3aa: CAWRRGLPEAFF
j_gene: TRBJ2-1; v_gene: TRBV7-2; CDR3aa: CASSLQAGGTYNEQFF
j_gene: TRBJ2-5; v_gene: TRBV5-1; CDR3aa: CASSFTGTTPETQYF
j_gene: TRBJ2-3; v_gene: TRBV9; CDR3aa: CASSYGGRIADTQYF
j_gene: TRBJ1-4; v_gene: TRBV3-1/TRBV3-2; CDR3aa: CASSQSRDRGPTVNEKLFF
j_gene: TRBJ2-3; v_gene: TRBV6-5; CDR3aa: CASSSSSDTQYF
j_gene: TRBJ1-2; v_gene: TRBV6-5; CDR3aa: CASSYYGGRGYTF
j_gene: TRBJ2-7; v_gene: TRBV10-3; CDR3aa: CAISPGETASYEQYF
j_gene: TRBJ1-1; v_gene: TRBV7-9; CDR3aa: CASSLQGNTEAFF